The 26 T cell receptor beta chains below come from one sample, sequenced in a study of blood T cell repertoires in COVID-19. The table came from immunoSEQ multiplex PCR; TCRdb's copy has only in-frame clones and leaves some out. The table shows under 400,000 clones, with around 87% occurring only once. The material sequenced was PBMCs or T cells enriched from blood (not recorded which). The receptors derive from a man in his forties in a cohort exposed to, infected with or recovered from COVID-19 (not recorded which).

The chain links TRBV3-1 (or the pseudogene TRBV3-2) to TRBJ1-1, with D tentatively TRBD1 (6 bases). There are 14 residues in the CDR3. Trimming removed 6 bases at V and 4 bases at J, with 15 bases between. Germline V gene lookup returns CDR1 LGHDT and CDR2 YNNKEL (reference sequence). In nucleotides, the CDR3 is TGTGCCAGCAGTCGGGACACTATGGGCACTGAAGCTTTCTTT. Its translation is CASSRDTMGTEAFF.

The gene calls are TRBV7-9 and TRBJ2-1; tentative D call: TRBD1 (5 bases). The CDR3 is 15 amino acids. Trimming left V 0 bases short and J 10 bases short, with 16 bases between. Germline V lookup: CDR1 SEHNR, CDR2 FQNEAQ (reference sequence). The CDR3 loop is CASSLAQGEDDEQFF. CDR3 nucleotide sequence: TGTGCCAGCAGCTTAGCCCAGGGCGAGGATGACGAGCAGTTCTTC.

This chain joins TRBV7-8 and TRBJ2-7; the match to TRBD2 covers 8 bases. The trim removed 0 bases at V and 6 bases at J, leaving 10 bases unmatched. The CDR3 covers 16 residues. Germline V gene lookup returns CDR1 SGHVS and CDR2 FQNEAQ. The CDR3 reads CASSLAFPGGPIEQYF. CDR3 nucleotides: TGTGCCAGCAGCTTAGCGTTTCCGGGAGGGCCTATCGAGCAGTACTTC. Full variable domain (rest looked up from reference TRBV7-8 and TRBJ2-7): GAGVSQSPRYKVAKRGQDVALRCDPISGHVSLFWYQQALGQGPEFLTYFQNEAQLDKSGLPSDRFFAERPEGSVSTLKIQRTQQEDSAVYLCASSLAFPGGPIEQYFGPGTRLTVT.

This clone was seen a single time. The chain joins TRBV3-1 (or the pseudogene TRBV3-2) to TRBJ2-7, with 14 bases matching TRBD2. The CDR3 is made up of 13 amino acids. Unmatched junction bases numbered 1, after V lost 8 bases and J lost 4 bases. Germline V CDR1 and CDR2: LGHDT, YNNKEL (reference sequence). CDR3 sequence: CASRTSGRYEQYF. CDR3 nucleotide sequence: TGTGCCAGCCGGACTAGCGGGAGGTACGAGCAGTACTTC.

Written as DNA, the CDR3 is TGTGCCAGCAGTTCAGGGACAGGGGGCTACACCTTC. This translates into CASSSGTGGYTF. This chain connects TRBV28 to TRBJ1-2, with TRBD1 matching over 9 bases. CDR1 MDHEN and CDR2 SYDVKM come from the germline V gene. With 4 bases clipped from V and 8 bases from J, the junction kept 2 bases outside the gene matches. The CDR3 has 12 amino acids.

In its sample, this clone was seen once. The genes are TRBV29-1 and TRBJ1-1; D unclear. Between the trimmed V and J ends, which lost 4 bases and 0 bases, there was a span of 21 bases. The CDR3 is 17 amino acids. Germline CDR1 is SQVTM and CDR2 is ANQGSEA. The CDR3 DNA reads TGCAGCGTTGCCCCGACAACAAACACACCAATGAACACTGAAGCTTTCTTT. It translates to CSVAPTTNTPMNTEAFF.

This chain uses TRBV10-3 with TRBJ1-4; TRBD1 matches 12 bases. Germline loops: CDR1 ENHRY, CDR2 SYGVKD. Trimming cost V 10 bases and J 3 bases; bases outside gene matches: 3. The CDR3 contains 14 residues. In DNA form, the CDR3 reads TGTGCCACCGGGACAGGGGGCCCTAATGAAAAACTGTTTTTT. Protein sequence: CATGTGGPNEKLFF.

The CDR3 loop reads CASSKRELPYSYEQYF. The CDR3 coding sequence is TGTGCCAGCAGCAAGCGAGAGCTCCCTTACTCCTACGAGCAGTACTTC. V gene TRBV21-1 combines with J gene TRBJ2-7; the table assigns TRBD2, which was not confirmed against the DNA. TRBV21-1 is deemed a pseudogene. The CDR3 consists of 16 residues.

The rearrangement joins TRBV7-9 to TRBJ1-2; 7 bases line up with TRBD1. The CDR3 length is 18 residues. The V and J ends lost 5 bases and 4 bases, in that order; junction bases with no gene match: 19. Germline V gene sequence: CDR1 SEHNR, CDR2 FQNEAQ (reference sequence). The CDR3 DNA follows: TGTGCCAGCAGCCTATCCCCGGTCGGAACAGGGGCCTTCTATGGCTACACCTTC. Its translation: CASSLSPVGTGAFYGYTF. Combining the CDR3 with reference TRBV7-9 and TRBJ1-2 gives the whole variable domain DTGVSQNPRHKITKRGQNVTFRCDPISEHNRLYWYRQTLGQGPEFLTYFQNEAQLEKSRLLSDRFSAERPKGSFSTLEIQRTEQGDSAMYLCASSLSPVGTGAFYGYTFGSGTRLTVV.

This chain uses TRBV27 with TRBJ1-6; no clear D. Trimming stripped 5 bases from V and 9 bases from J, with 14 bases between. Germline V CDR1 and CDR2: MNHEY, SMNVEV (reference sequence). This CDR3 contains 14 residues. The CDR3 nucleotides read TGTGCCAGCAGTCCCAACAGCGGTCCTTCACCCCTCCACTTT. Translated: CASSPNSGPSPLHF.

The rearrangement joins TRBV7-8 to TRBJ2-2; 7 bases fit TRBD1. V lost 5 bases and J lost 5; bases outside the gene matches: 11. The CDR3 has 16 amino acids. Germline V lookup: CDR1 SGHVS, CDR2 FQNEAQ. This CDR3 is CASSLRDRELTGELFF. CDR3 sequence (DNA): TGTGCCAGCAGCCTAAGAGACAGGGAACTTACCGGGGAGCTGTTTTTT.

This clone appeared a few times. The V call is TRBV27, the J call TRBJ2-7, with a tentative D call TRBD1 (6 bases). V dropped 3 bases and J dropped 6 bases, with 18 bases sitting between them. The CDR3 totals 15 residues. Germline CDR1 reads MNHEY; CDR2 reads SMNVEV (reference sequence). The chain's CDR3 is CASSFSWQGQPEQYF. DNA for the CDR3: TGTGCCAGCAGTTTCTCTTGGCAGGGGCAGCCCGAGCAGTACTTC.

The rearrangement uses TRBV29-1 and TRBJ2-1, with D unresolved. V lost 0 bases and J 7 bases, leaving 13 bases between the germline ends. CDR1 and CDR2 from the germline V gene are SQVTM and ANQGSEA. The length of the CDR3 is 14 residues. CDR3 region: CSVEDLGGWNEQFF. CDR3 nucleotides: TGCAGCGTTGAAGATCTAGGTGGATGGAATGAGCAGTTCTTC.

This chain links TRBV19 with TRBJ1-1; 7 bases are shared with TRBD1. The germline V gene has CDR1 LNHDA and CDR2 SQIVND (reference sequence). The CDR3 runs to 17 residues. The J segment lost 7 bases and the V segment lost 4 bases, leaving 18 bases of the junction unmatched. This CDR3 is CASSTPGTALRRDEAFF. CDR3 sequence (DNA): TGTGCCAGTAGTACCCCCGGGACAGCCCTCCGAAGGGATGAAGCTTTCTTT.

The V and J genes are TRBV27 and TRBJ2-7; 8 bases fit TRBD2. CDR1 and CDR2 from the germline V gene are MNHEY and SMNVEV (reference sequence). Trimming cost V 3 bases and J 3 bases; bases outside gene matches: 4. This CDR3 spans 14 amino acids. The CDR3 nucleotides are TGTGCCAGCAGTTTTGGTAGCGGGGACTACGAGCAGTACTTC. Translation: CASSFGSGDYEQYF.

The rearrangement links TRBV5-1 to TRBJ1-1; 7 bases match TRBD1. Germline V CDR1 and CDR2: SGHRS, YFSETQ. The CDR3 spans 15 residues. V was pared by 4 bases and J by 0 bases, with 6 bases of the junction left unmatched. The CDR3 sequence: CASSSPTGMNTEAFF. The CDR3 DNA sequence: TGCGCCAGCAGCAGTCCGACAGGGATGAACACTGAAGCTTTCTTT.

The genes are TRBV7-4 and TRBJ2-4; 11 nucleotides line up with TRBD2. J lost 6 bases, V lost 5 bases, and 6 bases had no gene match. The CDR3 sequence is 15 residues long. Germline CDR1 SGHVT, CDR2 SQSDAQ. The CDR3 spells CASSPRTSGSNIQYF. In DNA form, the CDR3 reads TGTGCCAGCAGCCCCAGGACTAGCGGGTCAAACATTCAGTACTTC.

This chain uses TRBV9 with TRBJ2-3; D is perhaps TRBD1 (6 bases). The CDR3 has 16 residues. CDR1 SGDLS and CDR2 YYNGEE come from the germline V gene. The V and J ends lost 3 bases and 1 base respectively, with 15 bases between them. The CDR3 loop reads CASSGQGHLGTDTQYF. CDR3 bases: TGTGCCAGCAGCGGCCAGGGGCACCTTGGCACAGATACGCAGTATTTT. The full variable domain, completed using reference TRBV9 and TRBJ2-3, is DSGVTQTPKHLITATGQRVTLRCSPRSGDLSVYWYQQSLDQGLQFLIQYYNGEERAKGNILERFSAQQFPDLHSELNLSSLELGDSALYFCASSGQGHLGTDTQYFGPGTRLTVL.

V usage is TRBV7-9 and J usage is TRBJ2-2; 10 positions agree with TRBD2. After removal of 1 base from V and 8 bases from J, the junction contained 7 bases not matched to a gene. The CDR3 contains 16 residues. Germline V CDR1 and CDR2: SEHNR, FQNEAQ (reference sequence). The CDR3 sequence: CASSLEALAGVGELFF. CDR3 coding DNA: TGTGCCAGCAGCTTAGAGGCTCTAGCGGGAGTTGGGGAGCTGTTTTTT.

The CDR3 is CASSLTRVQGVYYEQYF. The CDR3 DNA sequence: TGTGCCAGCAGTTTGACGAGGGTCCAGGGGGTATACTACGAGCAGTACTTC. The V call is TRBV27, the J call TRBJ2-7; 7 bases are a match to TRBD1. V lost 3 bases, J lost 3 bases, and 14 bases stayed unmatched. Germline loops: CDR1 MNHEY, CDR2 SMNVEV (reference sequence). CDR3 length equals 17 residues.

This chain links TRBV6-6 with TRBJ1-4; 10 bases are shared with TRBD1. In germline, CDR1 is MNHNY, CDR2 SVGAGI (reference sequence). This CDR3 is built from 16 residues. The trim removed 4 bases at V and 3 bases at J, leaving 5 bases unmatched. Written as DNA, the CDR3 is TGTGCCAGCAGTTGGGGACAGGGGATTTCTAATGAAAAACTGTTTTTT. Translation: CASSWGQGISNEKLFF.

The chain links TRBV7-8 to TRBJ2-7; 10 nucleotides line up with TRBD1. This CDR3 comprises 14 residues. Germline-derived CDR1 and CDR2 are SGHVS and FQNEAQ. The J segment lost 3 bases and the V segment lost 4 bases, leaving 3 bases of the junction unmatched. The CDR3, as DNA: TGTGCCAGCAGCTCGGGGACAGGGGACTACGAGCAGTACTTC. It codes for CASSSGTGDYEQYF.

The chain combines TRBV28 with TRBJ1-5; the match to TRBD1 covers 12 bases. V shed 6 bases and J 6 bases; nucleotides not matched to a gene: 6. This CDR3 has 15 amino acids. Germline V CDR1 and CDR2: MDHEN, SYDVKM. Written as DNA, the CDR3 is TGTGCCAGCAGAACCGGGACAGGGGGCGGTCAGCCCCAGCATTTT. Protein: CASRTGTGGGQPQHF.

V gene TRBV15 combines with J gene TRBJ2-7; D is ambiguous. V shed 0 bases and J shed 2 bases, with 8 bases lying between them. This CDR3 has 14 amino acids. Germline CDR1 reads LNHNV; CDR2 reads YYDKDF (reference sequence). DNA for the CDR3: TGTGCCACCAGCAGAGATTTAATAGCCTACGAGCAGTACTTC. It specifies CATSRDLIAYEQYF.

CDR3 sequence (DNA): TGTGCCAGCAGCGCTCCCAACAGAGTCTCCTACAATGAGCAGTTCTTC. Translated, it gives CASSAPNRVSYNEQFF. The chain is built from TRBV28 and TRBJ2-1; no reliable D call. V lost 6 bases to trimming and J lost 0 bases, with 15 bases between them. The V gene's germline CDR1 is MDHEN and CDR2 SYDVKM. The CDR3 has 16 residues.

The chain recombines TRBV24-1 with TRBJ2-3; D possibly corresponds to TRBD2 (5 bases). V lost 4 bases, J lost 6 bases, and 16 bases lay in between. The CDR3 sequence is 15 residues long. Germline CDR1 is KGHDR and CDR2 is SFDVKD. CDR3 in amino acids: CATSDSRTLGDTQYF. CDR3 nucleotides: TGTGCCACCAGTGACTCGAGGACTTTGGGGGATACGCAGTATTTT.